The 2 T cell receptor beta chains below all came from one sample that was sequenced in a study of tumor-infiltrating lymphocytes in oesophageal squamous cell carcinoma (dated by TCRdb to about 2016). Libraries were built with PCR. Sequencer: Illumina HiSeq 2000. The public reads were quality trimmed at Q25 with fastp and then assembled into clones with MiXCR by TCRdb, keeping productive beta chains. Merged by CDR3 protein, the rows form single entries marked with the most common genes and DNA. For this sample the table gives roughly 23,000 distinct CDR3 sequences, of which about a third were detected only once. 19% of the sample is held by the ten biggest clonotypes. Sequenced material: esophageal tumor tissue. The receptors originated from a female donor with esophageal squamous cell carcinoma.

This clonotype has only a few counts. The V and J genes are TRBV7-6 and TRBJ2-1, with 7 bases fitting TRBD1. The closer fit of TRBJ1-2 to the DNA end suggests the J call may be wrong. This CDR3 is built from 14 residues. CDR1 SGHVS and CDR2 FNYEAQ come from the germline V gene. The CDR3 reads CASSISGTAYGYTF. The CDR3 region has the DNA TGTGCCAGCAGCATATCCGGGACAGCATATGGCTACACCTTC.

The chain couples TRBV20-1 to TRBJ1-3; 7 positions agree with TRBD1. This CDR3 spans 14 amino acids. Trimming took 5 bases from V and 0 from J; bases not matched to a gene: 4. CDR1 is DFQATT and CDR2 is SNEGSKA in the germline V gene (reference sequence). The DNA for the CDR3 is TGCAGTGCTCAACAGGGGCTCTCTGGAAACACCATATATTTT. Residues: CSAQQGLSGNTIYF.